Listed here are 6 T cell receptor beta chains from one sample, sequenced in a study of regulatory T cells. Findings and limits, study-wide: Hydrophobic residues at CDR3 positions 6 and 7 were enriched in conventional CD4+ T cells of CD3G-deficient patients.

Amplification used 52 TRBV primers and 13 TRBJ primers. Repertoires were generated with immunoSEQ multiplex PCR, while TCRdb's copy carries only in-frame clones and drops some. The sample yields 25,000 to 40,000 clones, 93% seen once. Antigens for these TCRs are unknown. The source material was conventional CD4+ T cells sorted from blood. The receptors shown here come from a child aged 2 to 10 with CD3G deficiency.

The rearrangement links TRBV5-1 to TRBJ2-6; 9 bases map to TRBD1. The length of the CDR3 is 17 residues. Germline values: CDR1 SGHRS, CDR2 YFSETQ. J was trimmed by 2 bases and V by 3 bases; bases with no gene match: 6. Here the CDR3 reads CASSSGTGTAGANVLTF. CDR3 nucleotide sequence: TGCGCCAGCAGCTCCGGGACAGGGACTGCTGGGGCCAACGTCCTGACTTTC.

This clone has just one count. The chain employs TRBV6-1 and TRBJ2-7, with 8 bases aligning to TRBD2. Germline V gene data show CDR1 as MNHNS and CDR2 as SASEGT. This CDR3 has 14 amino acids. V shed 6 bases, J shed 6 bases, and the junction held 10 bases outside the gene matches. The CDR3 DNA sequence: TGTGCCAGCAGACCGGGACTAGTCGGCAGCGAGCAGTACTTC. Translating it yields CASRPGLVGSEQYF.

CDR3 in amino acids: CASSRRSLAYNEQFF. The CDR3 region has the DNA TGCGCCAGCAGCCGAAGGAGCCTCGCCTACAATGAGCAGTTCTTC. The chain links TRBV4-1 to TRBJ2-1; D not certain. This CDR3 contains 15 residues. Germline values: CDR1 MGHRA, CDR2 YSYEKL. Trimming stripped 4 bases from V and 2 bases from J, with 12 bases between.

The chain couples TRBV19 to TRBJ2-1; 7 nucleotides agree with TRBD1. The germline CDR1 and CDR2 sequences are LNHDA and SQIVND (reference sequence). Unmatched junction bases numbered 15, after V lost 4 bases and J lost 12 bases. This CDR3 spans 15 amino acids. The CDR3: CASSTTGPSNVGQFF. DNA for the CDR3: TGTGCCAGTAGTACGACAGGGCCGAGCAATGTAGGGCAGTTCTTC.

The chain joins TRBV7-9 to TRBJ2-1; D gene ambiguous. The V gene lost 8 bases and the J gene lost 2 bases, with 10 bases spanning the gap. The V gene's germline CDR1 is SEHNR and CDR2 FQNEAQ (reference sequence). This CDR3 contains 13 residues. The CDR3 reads CASGDLTYNEQFF. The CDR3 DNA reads TGTGCCAGCGGAGACTTAACCTACAATGAGCAGTTCTTC.

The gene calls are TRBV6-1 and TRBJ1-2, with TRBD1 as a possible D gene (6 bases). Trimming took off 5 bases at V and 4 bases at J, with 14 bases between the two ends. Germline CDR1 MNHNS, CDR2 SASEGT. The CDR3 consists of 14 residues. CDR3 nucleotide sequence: TGTGCCAGCAGTTCCCGACAGGTCCGCTATGGCTACACCTTC. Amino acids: CASSSRQVRYGYTF.